This T cell receptor (beta chain) was sequenced in a study of blood T cells in healthy people across ages. This clonotype has more than one count but fewer than ten. Primed by a sample-barcoded 5' primer and a J-beta primer mix, a second PCR proceeded for roughly 6 to 12 cycles. TCRdb re-called the 5' RACE reads through MiXCR, storing one row per CDR3 protein. The top ten clones hold 51% of a sample with around 400,000 distinct CDR3 sequences, 52% of them seen once. The CDR3 has 14 residues. The germline V and J ends were trimmed by 3 bases and 5 bases, with 13 bases remaining between them. The origin of this receptor is a man aged 55 to 69 in good health. J is TRBJ1-1 and V is TRBV12-3 or TRBV12-4, with D maybe TRBD1 (5 bases). The sequenced material came from blood. CDR3 DNA sequence: TGTGCCAGCAGTTTGCGGGGGACTCGGACTGAAGCTTTCTTT. Translation: CASSLRGTRTEAFF.